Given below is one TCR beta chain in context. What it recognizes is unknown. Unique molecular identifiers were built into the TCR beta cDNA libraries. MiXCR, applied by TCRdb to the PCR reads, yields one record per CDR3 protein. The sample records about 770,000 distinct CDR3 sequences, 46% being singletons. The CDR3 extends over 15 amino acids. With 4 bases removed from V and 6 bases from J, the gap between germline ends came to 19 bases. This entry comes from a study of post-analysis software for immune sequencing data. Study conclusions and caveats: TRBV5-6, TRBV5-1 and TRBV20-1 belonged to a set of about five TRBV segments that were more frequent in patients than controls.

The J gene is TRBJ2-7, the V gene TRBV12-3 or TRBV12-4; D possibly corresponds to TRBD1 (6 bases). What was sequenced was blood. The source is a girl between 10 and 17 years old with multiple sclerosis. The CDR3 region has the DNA TGTGCCAGCAGTTCCCGGGACACGCTTCCCGGCGAGCAGTACTTC. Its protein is CASSSRDTLPGEQYF.